This TCR beta chain was documented in a study of cytomegalovirus exposure and HLA in healthy donors. Per the germline V gene, CDR1 is SGHTA and CDR2 is FQGNSA. V lost 5 bases and J 4 bases, leaving 21 bases between the germline ends. This CDR3 comprises 17 residues. Researchers ran the PCR with 60 Vbeta and 13 Jbeta primers. Assay used: immunoSEQ multiplex PCR; TCRdb lists only in-frame clones, some missing. The table has more than 150,000 clones, 79% seen once. Sequenced sample: PBMCs. The sequence was collected from a girl aged 5-17 years in good health and CMV-seropositive. V gene TRBV7-2 combines with J gene TRBJ2-1; D possibly corresponds to TRBD2 (6 bases). DNA for the CDR3: TGTGCCAGCAGCCCTAGCGTGGGGACTCAACATTACAATGAGCAGTTCTTC. This codes for CASSPSVGTQHYNEQFF. The complete variable domain, with remaining parts taken from reference TRBV7-2 and TRBJ2-1, reads GAGVSQSPSNKVTEKGKDVELRCDPISGHTALYWYRQSLGQGLEFLIYFQGNSAPDKSGLPSDRFSAERTGGSVSTLTIQRTQQEDSAVYLCASSPSVGTQHYNEQFFGPGTRLTVL.